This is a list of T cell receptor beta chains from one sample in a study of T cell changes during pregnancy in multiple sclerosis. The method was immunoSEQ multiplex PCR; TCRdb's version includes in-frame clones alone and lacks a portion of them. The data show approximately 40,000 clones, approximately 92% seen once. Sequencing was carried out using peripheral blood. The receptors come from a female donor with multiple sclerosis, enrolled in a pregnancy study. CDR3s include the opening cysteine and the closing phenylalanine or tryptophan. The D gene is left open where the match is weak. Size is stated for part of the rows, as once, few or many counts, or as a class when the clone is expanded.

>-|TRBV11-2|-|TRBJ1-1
TGTGCCAGCAGCTTAGAGACCACTGAAGCTTTCTTT
CASSLETTEAFF
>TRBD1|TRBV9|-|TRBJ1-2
TGTGCCAGCAGCGTAGTAGGGACAGGGAACTATGGCTACACCTTC
CASSVVGTGNYGYTF
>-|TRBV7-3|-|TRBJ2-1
TGTGCCAGCAGCTTAGGAGGGCCCAATGAGCAGTTCTTC
CASSLGGPNEQFF
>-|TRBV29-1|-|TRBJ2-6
TGCAGCGTTCACCTCTCTGGGGCCAACGTCCTGACTTTC
CSVHLSGANVLTF
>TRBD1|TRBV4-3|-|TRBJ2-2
TGCGCCAGCAGCCAAGCCGGGACAGTGAACACCGGGGAGCTGTTTTTT
CASSQAGTVNTGELFF
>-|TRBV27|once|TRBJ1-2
TGTGCCATTAAGAAGGGGGATGTGTCGGGGGGCTACACCTTC
CAIKKGDVSGGYTF
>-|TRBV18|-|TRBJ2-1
TGTGCCAGCTCACCGGGACTGGGTGCTTACAATGAGCAGTTCTTC
CASSPGLGAYNEQFF
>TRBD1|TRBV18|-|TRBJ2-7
TGTGCCAGCTCATTCTCCCAGGGACAGACCTACGAGCAGTACTTC
CASSFSQGQTYEQYF
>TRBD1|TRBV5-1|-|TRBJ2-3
TGCGCCAGCAGCTTGGTCTTGGGGACAGGGGTGGCAGATACGCAGTATTTT
CASSLVLGTGVADTQYF
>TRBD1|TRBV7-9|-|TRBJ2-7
TGTGCCAGCAGCTTGACGGGACAGATCTACGAGCAGTACTTC
CASSLTGQIYEQYF
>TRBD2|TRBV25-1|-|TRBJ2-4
TGTGCCAGCAGTGACGGGACTAGCGGGGAAGCGTACATTCAGTACTTC
CASSDGTSGEAYIQYF